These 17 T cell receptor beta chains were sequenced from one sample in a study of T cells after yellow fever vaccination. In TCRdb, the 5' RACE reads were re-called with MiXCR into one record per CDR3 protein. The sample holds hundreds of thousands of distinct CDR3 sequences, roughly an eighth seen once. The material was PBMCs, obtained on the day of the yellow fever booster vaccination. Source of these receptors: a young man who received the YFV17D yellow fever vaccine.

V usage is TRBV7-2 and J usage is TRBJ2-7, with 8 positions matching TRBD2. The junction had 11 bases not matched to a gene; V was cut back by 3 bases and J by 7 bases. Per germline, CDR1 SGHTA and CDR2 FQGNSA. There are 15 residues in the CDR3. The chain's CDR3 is CASSLGTRIPGEQYF. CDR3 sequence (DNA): TGTGCCAGCAGCTTGGGGACTAGGATCCCGGGTGAGCAGTACTTC.

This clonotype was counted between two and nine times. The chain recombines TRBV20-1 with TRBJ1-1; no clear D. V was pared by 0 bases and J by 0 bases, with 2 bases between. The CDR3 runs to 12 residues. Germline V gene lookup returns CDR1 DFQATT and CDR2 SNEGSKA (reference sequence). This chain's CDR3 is CSARDLNTEAFF. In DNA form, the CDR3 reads TGCAGTGCTAGAGATCTGAACACTGAAGCTTTCTTT.

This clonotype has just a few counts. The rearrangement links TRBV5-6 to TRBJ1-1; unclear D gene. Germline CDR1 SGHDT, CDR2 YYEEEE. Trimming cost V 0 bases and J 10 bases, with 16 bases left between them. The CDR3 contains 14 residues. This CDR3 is CASSLVGQALGAFF. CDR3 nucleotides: TGTGCCAGCAGCTTGGTGGGCCAGGCGCTCGGAGCTTTCTTT.

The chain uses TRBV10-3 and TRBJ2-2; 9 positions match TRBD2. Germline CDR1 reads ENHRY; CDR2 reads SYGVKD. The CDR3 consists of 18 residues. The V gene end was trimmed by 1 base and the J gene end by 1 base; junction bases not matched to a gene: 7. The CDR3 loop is CAISEYRRLAVNTGELFF. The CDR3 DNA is TGTGCCATCAGTGAGTACCGGAGACTAGCGGTGAACACCGGGGAGCTGTTTTTT.

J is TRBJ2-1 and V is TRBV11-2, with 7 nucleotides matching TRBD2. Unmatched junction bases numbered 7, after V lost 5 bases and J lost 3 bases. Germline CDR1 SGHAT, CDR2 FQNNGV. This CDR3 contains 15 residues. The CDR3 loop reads CASSATSENYNEQFF. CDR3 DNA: TGTGCCAGCAGCGCCACTAGCGAGAACTACAATGAGCAGTTCTTC.

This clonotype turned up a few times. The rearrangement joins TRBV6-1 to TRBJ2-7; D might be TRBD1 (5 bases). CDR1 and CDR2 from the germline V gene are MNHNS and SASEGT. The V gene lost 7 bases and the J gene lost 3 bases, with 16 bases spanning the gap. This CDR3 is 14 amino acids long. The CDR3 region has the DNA TGTGCCAGCAACGCAGGGTCTCCTCGCTACGAGCAGTACTTC. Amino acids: CASNAGSPRYEQYF.

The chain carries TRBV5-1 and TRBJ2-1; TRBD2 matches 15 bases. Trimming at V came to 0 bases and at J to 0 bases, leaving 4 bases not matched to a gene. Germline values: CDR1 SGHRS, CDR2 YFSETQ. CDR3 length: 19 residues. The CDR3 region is CASSLAGLAGGSSYNEQFF. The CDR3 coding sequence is TGCGCCAGCAGCTTGGCCGGACTAGCGGGAGGGAGCTCCTACAATGAGCAGTTCTTC.

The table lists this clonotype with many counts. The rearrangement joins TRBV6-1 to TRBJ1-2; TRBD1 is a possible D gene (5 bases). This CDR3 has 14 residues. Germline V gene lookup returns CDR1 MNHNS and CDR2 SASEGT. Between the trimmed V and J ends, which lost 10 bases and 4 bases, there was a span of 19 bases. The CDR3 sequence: CATCPGTARYGYTF. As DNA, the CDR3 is TGTGCCACCTGTCCCGGGACGGCCCGCTATGGCTACACCTTC.

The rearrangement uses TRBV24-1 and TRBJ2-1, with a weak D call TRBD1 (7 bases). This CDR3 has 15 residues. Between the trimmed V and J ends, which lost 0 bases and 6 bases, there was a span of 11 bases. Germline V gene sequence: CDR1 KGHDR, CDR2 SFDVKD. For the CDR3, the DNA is TGTGCCACCAGTGATTTGGGGCAGGGGGGCAATGAGCAGTTCTTC. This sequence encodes CATSDLGQGGNEQFF.

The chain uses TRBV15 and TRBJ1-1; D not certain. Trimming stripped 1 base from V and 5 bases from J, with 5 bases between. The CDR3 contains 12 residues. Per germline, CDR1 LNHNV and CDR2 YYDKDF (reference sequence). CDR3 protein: CATSRVGTEAFF. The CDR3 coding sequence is TGTGCCACCAGCAGAGTCGGTACTGAAGCTTTCTTT. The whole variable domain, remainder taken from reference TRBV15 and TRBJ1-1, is DAMVIQNPRYQVTQFGKPVTLSCSQTLNHNVMYWYQQKSSQAPKLLFHYYDKDFNNEADTPDNFQSRRPNTSFCFLDIRSPGLGDTAMYLCATSRVGTEAFFGQGTRLTVV.

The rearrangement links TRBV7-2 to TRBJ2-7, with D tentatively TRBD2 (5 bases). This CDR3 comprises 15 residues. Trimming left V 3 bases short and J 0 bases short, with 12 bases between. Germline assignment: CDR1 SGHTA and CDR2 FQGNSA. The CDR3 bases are TGTGCCAGCAGCTTTCTAGCTGGCAGCTCCTACGAGCAGTACTTC. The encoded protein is CASSFLAGSSYEQYF.

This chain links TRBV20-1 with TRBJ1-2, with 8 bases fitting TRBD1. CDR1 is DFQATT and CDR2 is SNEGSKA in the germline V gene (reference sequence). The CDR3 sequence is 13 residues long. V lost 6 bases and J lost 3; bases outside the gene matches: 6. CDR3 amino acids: CSAMDRVDYGYTF. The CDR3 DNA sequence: TGCAGTGCAATGGACAGGGTTGACTATGGCTACACCTTC.

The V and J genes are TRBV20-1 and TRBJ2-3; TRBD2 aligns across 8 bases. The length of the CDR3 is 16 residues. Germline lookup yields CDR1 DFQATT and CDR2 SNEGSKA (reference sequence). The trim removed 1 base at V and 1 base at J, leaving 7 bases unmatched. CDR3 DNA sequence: TGCAGTGCTAGAGCCGTTTGGCGGGAGGGCACAGATACGCAGTATTTT. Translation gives CSARAVWREGTDTQYF.

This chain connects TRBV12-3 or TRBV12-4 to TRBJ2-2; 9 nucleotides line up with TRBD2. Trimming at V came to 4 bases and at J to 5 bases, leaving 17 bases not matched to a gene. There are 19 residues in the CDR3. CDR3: CASSSRRRGRAMGTGELFF. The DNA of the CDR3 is TGTGCCAGCAGTTCCCGAAGACGCGGGAGGGCCATGGGAACCGGGGAGCTGTTTTTT.

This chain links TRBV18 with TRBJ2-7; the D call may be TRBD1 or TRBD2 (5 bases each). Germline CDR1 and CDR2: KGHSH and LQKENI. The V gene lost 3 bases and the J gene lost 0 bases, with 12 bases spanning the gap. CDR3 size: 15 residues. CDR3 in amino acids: CASSPPGLSSYEQYF. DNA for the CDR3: TGTGCCAGCTCACCTCCGGGGCTGAGCTCCTACGAGCAGTACTTC.

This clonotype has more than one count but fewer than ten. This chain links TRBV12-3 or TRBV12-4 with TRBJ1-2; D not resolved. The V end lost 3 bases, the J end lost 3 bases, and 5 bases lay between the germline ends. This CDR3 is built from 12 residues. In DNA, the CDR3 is TGTGCCAGCAGTTTCCGTTACTATGGCTACACCTTC. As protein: CASSFRYYGYTF.

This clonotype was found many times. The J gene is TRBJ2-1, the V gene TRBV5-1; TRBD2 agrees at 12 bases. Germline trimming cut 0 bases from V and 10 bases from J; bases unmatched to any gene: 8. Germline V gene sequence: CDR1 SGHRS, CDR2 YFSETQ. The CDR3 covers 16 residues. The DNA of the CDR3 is TGCGCCAGCAGCTTGGTCCCGACTAGCGGGAGTGACGAGCAGTTCTTC. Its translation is CASSLVPTSGSDEQFF.